The 25 T cell receptor beta chains reported below all come from one sample, sequenced in a study of read filtering for tumor transcriptome and immune sequencing. The library was built from roughly 400 ng RNA with molecular barcoded adaptors for alpha/delta and beta/gamma chains. TCRdb ran MiXCR on the reads and lists one entry per CDR3 protein. In the table there are approximately 93,000 distinct CDR3 sequences, 20% to 25% of which are singletons. The sample comprised a population of CD138-negative cells sorted from bone marrow. The source of these receptors is a donor older than 35 with multiple myeloma.

By share, this clonotype counts as medium-sized. V and J are TRBV6-2 or TRBV6-3 and TRBJ2-1; TRBD2 agrees at 11 bases. V lost 7 bases to trimming and J lost 12 bases; unmatched junction nucleotides: 11. This CDR3 has 14 amino acids. Looked up from germline, CDR1 is MNHEY and CDR2 is SVGEGT. Here the CDR3 DNA reads TGTGCCAGCATGACTAGCGGGGTGTCCCAACGGCAGTTCTTC. Translation gives CASMTSGVSQRQFF.

This clonotype was seen ten or more times. The chain couples TRBV7-9 to TRBJ2-1, with 10 bases fitting TRBD2. The CDR3 totals 18 residues. The germline CDR1 and CDR2 sequences are SEHNR and FQNEAQ (reference sequence). V was pared by 5 bases and J by 4 bases, with 14 bases of the junction left unmatched. The CDR3 here is CASSTAPSGGAGYNEQFF. CDR3 DNA sequence: TGTGCCAGCAGCACCGCCCCTAGCGGGGGTGCAGGATACAATGAGCAGTTCTTC.

The chain links TRBV3-1 to TRBJ2-7; 7 positions match TRBD2. Germline V lookup: CDR1 LGHDT, CDR2 YNNKEL (reference sequence). The J segment lost 3 bases and the V segment lost 4 bases, leaving 6 bases of the junction unmatched. This CDR3 region has 14 residues. CDR3 sequence reads: CASSLRDYYYEQYF. CDR3 DNA: TGTGCCAGCAGCCTCCGGGACTACTACTACGAGCAGTACTTC.

There are many counts of this clonotype. The chain uses TRBV28 and TRBJ1-2; no clear D gene. The CDR3 is 12 residues long. V was cut by 5 bases and J by 4 bases, with 8 bases left in between. Germline-derived CDR1 and CDR2 are MDHEN and SYDVKM. The CDR3 region has the DNA TGTGCCAGCAGTCCCCGGTCCTATGGCTACACCTTC. Amino acids: CASSPRSYGYTF.

Many counts were recorded for this clonotype. The chain couples TRBV28 to TRBJ1-1, with D tentatively TRBD1 (5 bases). The CDR3 spans 12 residues. Germline CDR1 reads MDHEN; CDR2 reads SYDVKM. V was cut by 5 bases and J by 7 bases, with 11 bases left in between. As DNA, the CDR3 is TGTGCCAGCAGTAGGAGGAGGGGTGAAGCTTTCTTT. Translated: CASSRRRGEAFF.

This clonotype was detected only a few times. The rearrangement joins TRBV5-1 to TRBJ2-6; 11 nucleotides agree with TRBD1. V was pared by 4 bases and J by 2 bases, with 8 bases of the junction left unmatched. The CDR3 is made up of 18 amino acids. Germline CDR1 and CDR2: SGHRS and YFSETQ. The chain's CDR3 is CASSTKGQGGAGANVLTF. CDR3 bases: TGCGCCAGCAGCACAAAGGGACAGGGGGGCGCTGGGGCCAACGTCCTGACTTTC. Variable domain in full (rest from reference TRBV5-1 and TRBJ2-6): KAGVTQTPRYLIKTRGQQVTLSCSPISGHRSVSWYQQTPGQGLQFLFEYFSETQRNKGNFPGRFSGRQFSNSRSEMNVSTLELGDSALYLCASSTKGQGGAGANVLTFGAGSRLTVL.

This clonotype appeared a few times. The chain recombines TRBV7-9 with TRBJ2-7; possibly TRBD2 for D (5 bases). CDR3 length: 14 amino acids. V was shortened by 5 bases and J by 0 bases, with 11 bases between the two germline ends. In germline, CDR1 is SEHNR, CDR2 FQNEAQ (reference sequence). The CDR3 bases are TGTGCCAGCAGCCTAATGGGGAGCTCCTACGAGCAGTACTTC. This codes for CASSLMGSSYEQYF.

Relative to its sample, this clonotype is medium-sized. This sequence joins TRBV7-9 and TRBJ2-1; TRBD2 aligns across 10 bases. There are 22 residues in the CDR3. Germline values: CDR1 SEHNR, CDR2 FQNEAQ (reference sequence). Trimming removed 1 base from V and 8 bases from J; junction bases left unmatched: 26. Here the CDR3 DNA reads TGTGCCAGCAGCTTAGATTACGTTCTTGGACAGGGATGGACTAGCGGAATCCATGAGCAGTTCTTC. It encodes CASSLDYVLGQGWTSGIHEQFF.

This clonotype has just a few counts. The V call is TRBV28, the J call TRBJ2-7; D is undetermined. V was trimmed by 5 bases and J by 7 bases, leaving 12 bases between them. Germline values: CDR1 MDHEN, CDR2 SYDVKM. The CDR3 sequence is 12 residues long. The CDR3 spells CASSDRAGEQYF. Here the CDR3 DNA reads TGTGCCAGCAGTGACCGTGCCGGGGAGCAGTACTTC.

In the case of this clonotype: A much larger clone lies a single base off, so this may be a read error. V usage is TRBV5-1 and J usage is TRBJ2-1, with D possibly TRBD1 on 6 matching bases. In germline, CDR1 is SGHRS, CDR2 YFSETQ. The CDR3 loop spans 14 amino acids. V was pared by 4 bases and J by 5 bases, with 13 bases between. The CDR3 bases are TGCGCCAGCAGCCCCGGACAGAGGCACAATGAGCAGTTCTTC. Its translation: CASSPGQRHNEQFF.

The rearrangement joins TRBV3-1 to TRBJ2-5, with D perhaps matching TRBD2 (6 bases). The CDR3 has 15 amino acids. Germline V gene lookup returns CDR1 LGHDT and CDR2 YNNKEL (reference sequence). V dropped 3 bases and J dropped 1 base, with 12 bases sitting between them. CDR3 sequence: CASSQNRGFQETQYF. CDR3 bases: TGTGCCAGCAGCCAGAATCGGGGGTTCCAAGAGACCCAGTACTTC.

This clonotype has at least ten counts. V is TRBV7-2 and J is TRBJ2-2; D remains unclear. The CDR3 spans 15 residues. V was cut by 1 base and J by 5 bases, with 11 bases left in between. The V gene's germline CDR1 is SGHTA and CDR2 FQGNSA. The CDR3 reads CASSLERRRTGELFF. CDR3 in DNA: TGTGCCAGCAGCTTAGAGCGCAGAAGGACCGGGGAGCTGTTTTTT.

There are many counts of this clonotype. The chain is built from TRBV25-1 and TRBJ2-5; 10 nucleotides match TRBD1. Germline CDR1 is MGHDK and CDR2 is SYGVNS. The CDR3 spans 16 residues. The ends lost 3 bases at V and 1 base at J; junction bases unmatched: 5. CDR3 in amino acids: CASSEGTGVAQETQYF. The CDR3 DNA reads TGTGCCAGCAGTGAGGGGACAGGGGTAGCCCAAGAGACCCAGTACTTC. The full variable domain, in which reference TRBV25-1 and TRBJ2-5 provide the parts outside the CDR3, is EADIYQTPRYLVIGTGKKITLECSQTMGHDKMYWYQQDPGMELHLIHYSYGVNSTEKGDLSSESTVSRIRTEHFPLTLESARPSHTSQYLCASSEGTGVAQETQYFGPGTRLLVL.

As for this clonotype: A much larger clone is a single base away; this may be a read error. The J gene is TRBJ2-3, the V gene TRBV29-1; no clear D gene. V was cut by 4 bases and J by 8 bases, with 13 bases left in between. This CDR3 is 12 amino acids long. CDR1 and CDR2 from the germline V gene are SQVTM and ANQGSEA. DNA for the CDR3: TGCAGCGTTGTAGATCCCTCAGCTACGCAGTATTTT. Translation: CSVVDPSATQYF.

The chain employs TRBV5-1 and TRBJ2-5; D may be TRBD2 (5 bases). The germline V and J ends were trimmed by 4 bases and 6 bases, with 13 bases remaining between them. The length of the CDR3 is 13 residues. CDR1 is SGHRS, CDR2 YFSETQ, per germline. This chain's CDR3 is CASSLRDRQTQYF. The DNA of the CDR3 is TGCGCCAGCAGCCTGAGGGATCGTCAGACCCAGTACTTC.

This clonotype was seen many times. V gene TRBV3-1 combines with J gene TRBJ2-3, with D possibly TRBD1 on 5 matching bases. The V end was cut by 4 bases, the J end by 9 bases, with 14 bases between. Germline CDR1 LGHDT, CDR2 YNNKEL (reference sequence). This CDR3 has 13 residues. The CDR3 DNA sequence: TGTGCCAGCAGCCGTCGACAGTTCACCACGCAGTATTTT. As protein: CASSRRQFTTQYF.

This clonotype has at least ten counts. The chain is built from TRBV3-1 and TRBJ2-2; 12 bases are shared with TRBD2. The CDR3 consists of 16 residues. With V trimmed by 5 bases and J by 7 bases, 8 bases remained unmatched. Germline lookup yields CDR1 LGHDT and CDR2 YNNKEL (reference sequence). The CDR3 DNA reads as TGTGCCAGCAGCGCCCGACTAGCGGGGGCGGGCGGGGAGCTGTTTTTT. The encoded protein is CASSARLAGAGGELFF.

This clonotype was observed at least ten times. The V gene is TRBV12-3 or TRBV12-4, the J gene TRBJ2-5; 8 bases are a match to TRBD2. The CDR3 consists of 14 residues. V shed 0 bases and J 5 bases; nucleotides not matched to a gene: 2. CDR3 residues: CASSLAGLAETQYF. For the CDR3, the DNA is TGTGCCAGCAGTTTAGCAGGACTAGCTGAGACCCAGTACTTC.

Notes on this clonotype: This clone may be a read error of a much larger clone one base away. The V gene is TRBV28, the J gene TRBJ1-1, with D maybe TRBD1 (5 bases). CDR1 and CDR2 from the germline V gene are MDHEN and SYDVKM. The CDR3 spans 14 residues. CDR3 in amino acids: CASRMAGGGTEAVF. The CDR3 region has the DNA TGTGCCAGCAGAATGGCTGGGGGTGGGACTGAAGCTGTCTTT. Based on the CDR3 plus reference TRBV28 and TRBJ1-1, the full variable domain is DVKVTQSSRYLVKRTGEKVFLECVQDMDHENMFWYRQDPGLGLRLIYFSYDVKMKEKGDIPEGYSVSREKKERFSLILESASTNQTSMYLCASRMAGGGTEAVFGQGTRLTVV.

This clonotype was counted a few times. A much larger clone lies a single base off, so this may be a read error. The chain couples TRBV12-3 or TRBV12-4 to TRBJ2-1; maybe TRBD2 (5 bases). V dropped 8 bases and J dropped 7 bases, with 15 bases sitting between them. The length of the CDR3 is 13 residues. The CDR3 loop is CASGFGPGNEQFF. The CDR3 DNA reads TGTGCCAGCGGGTTCGGCCCGGGAAATGAGCAGTTCTTC.

As for this clonotype: A clone one base away is much larger, so this may be a read error. This chain uses TRBV28 with TRBJ2-6; the D call may be TRBD1 or TRBD2 (6 bases each). This CDR3 has 15 amino acids. Germline CDR1 and CDR2: MDHEN and SYDVKM. This CDR3 reads CASRVGGTGANALTF. In DNA form, the CDR3 reads TGTGCCAGCAGGGTAGGGGGGACTGGGGCCAACGCCCTGACTTTC.

This clonotype was counted many times. The chain couples TRBV7-9 to TRBJ2-5, with D unclear. V lost 4 bases to trimming and J lost 0 bases, with 3 bases between them. The CDR3 spans 12 residues. Germline CDR1 SEHNR, CDR2 FQNEAQ (reference sequence). This CDR3 is CASSYNQETQYF. The CDR3, as DNA: TGTGCCAGCAGCTATAACCAAGAGACCCAGTACTTC.

This clonotype has more than one count but fewer than ten. The genes are TRBV28 and TRBJ2-7; D gene ambiguous. V was clipped by 3 bases and J by 2 bases, with 8 bases between them. This CDR3 has 13 residues. Germline CDR1 is MDHEN and CDR2 is SYDVKM. In DNA, the CDR3 is TGTGCCAGCAGTTTGGCAGATGCCTACGAGCAGTACTTC. This codes for CASSLADAYEQYF.

This clonotype ranks as medium-sized. The chain employs TRBV11-3 and TRBJ2-1, with 8 bases lining up with TRBD1. CDR1 and CDR2 from the germline V gene are SGHNT and YENEEA. V lost 5 bases, J lost 12 bases, and 6 bases stayed unmatched. The CDR3 contains 12 residues. As DNA, the CDR3 is TGTGCCAGCAGCATCGGACAGGGACCGCAGTTCTTC. Its protein is CASSIGQGPQFF. Combining the CDR3 with reference TRBV11-3 and TRBJ2-1 gives the whole variable domain EAGVVQSPRYKIIEKKQPVAFWCNPISGHNTLYWYLQNLGQGPELLIRYENEEAVDDSQLPKDRFSAERLKGVDSTLKIQPAELGDSAVYLCASSIGQGPQFFGPGTRLTVL.

The table lists this clonotype with a few counts. The rearrangement joins TRBV18 to TRBJ1-5; D is ambiguous. Germline CDR1 reads KGHSH; CDR2 reads LQKENI. The V end lost 3 bases, the J end lost 5 bases, and 11 bases lay between the germline ends. The CDR3 length is 14 residues. The CDR3 DNA follows: TGTGCCAGCTCACCGAAATCCGGGGATCAGCCCCAGCATTTT. It codes for CASSPKSGDQPQHF.